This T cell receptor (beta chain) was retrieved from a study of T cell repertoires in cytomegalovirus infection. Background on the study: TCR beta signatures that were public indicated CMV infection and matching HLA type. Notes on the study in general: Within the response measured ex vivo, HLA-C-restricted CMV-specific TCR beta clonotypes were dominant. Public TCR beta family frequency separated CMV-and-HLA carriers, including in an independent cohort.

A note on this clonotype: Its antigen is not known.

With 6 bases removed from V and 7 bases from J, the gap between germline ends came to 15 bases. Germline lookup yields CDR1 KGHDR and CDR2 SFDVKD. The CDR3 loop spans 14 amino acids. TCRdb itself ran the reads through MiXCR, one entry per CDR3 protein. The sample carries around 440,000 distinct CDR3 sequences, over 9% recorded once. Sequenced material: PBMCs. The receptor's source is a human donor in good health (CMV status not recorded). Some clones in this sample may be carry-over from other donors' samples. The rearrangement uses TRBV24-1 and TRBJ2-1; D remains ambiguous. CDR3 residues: CATSRAGAQNEQFF. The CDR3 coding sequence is TGTGCCACCAGTCGGGCAGGCGCTCAGAATGAGCAGTTCTTC.